The clone carrying this T cell receptor (beta chain) was detected ten times or more. The antigen remains undetermined. This entry is derived from a study of Graves' ophthalmopathy and Graves' hyperthyroidism. Broader study findings: Using 13 signatures, a model distinguished ophthalmopathy from stable hyperthyroidism, reaching around 87% sensitivity and 70% to 83% specificity.

Patients were excluded if they had other autoimmune diseases or uncontrolled infections, and likewise if pregnancy or lactation applied. From fresh peripheral blood, roughly 10 ml in volume, the PBMCs were obtained. Amplification of the TCR beta CDR3 regions used RNA transcripts (as template). A first-round RT-PCR used HTBI primers, followed by a second-round multiplex PCR. TCRdb re-called the multiplex PCR reads through MiXCR, storing one row per CDR3 protein. The sample has fewer than 350,000 distinct CDR3 sequences; about a sixth are singletons. The CDR3 is 12 amino acids. Losses at the gene ends were 5 bases for V and 5 bases for J; bases not matched to a gene: 5. Germline-derived CDR1 and CDR2 are SQVTM and ANQGSEA.

The chain joins TRBV29-1 to TRBJ2-7, with 8 positions matching TRBD1. This sequence originates from an adult man with Graves' ophthalmopathy. Sequencing was carried out using peripheral blood. The CDR3 spells CSVKDRVHEQYF. The DNA for the CDR3 is TGCAGCGTTAAGGACAGGGTCCACGAGCAGTACTTC.